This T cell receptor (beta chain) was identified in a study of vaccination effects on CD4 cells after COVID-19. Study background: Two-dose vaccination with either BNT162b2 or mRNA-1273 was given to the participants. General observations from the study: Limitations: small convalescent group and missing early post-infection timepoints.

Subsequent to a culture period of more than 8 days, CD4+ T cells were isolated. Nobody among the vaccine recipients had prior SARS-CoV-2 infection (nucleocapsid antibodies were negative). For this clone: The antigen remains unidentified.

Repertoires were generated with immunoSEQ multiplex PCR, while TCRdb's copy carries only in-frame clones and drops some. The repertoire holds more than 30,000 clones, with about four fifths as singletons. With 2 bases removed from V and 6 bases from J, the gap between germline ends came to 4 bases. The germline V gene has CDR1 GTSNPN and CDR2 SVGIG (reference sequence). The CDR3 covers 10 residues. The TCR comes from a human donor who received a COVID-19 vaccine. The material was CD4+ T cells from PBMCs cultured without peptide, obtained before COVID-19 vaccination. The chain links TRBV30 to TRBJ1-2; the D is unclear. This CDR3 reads CAWSRNGYTF. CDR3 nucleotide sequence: TGTGCCTGGAGTCGTAATGGCTACACCTTC.